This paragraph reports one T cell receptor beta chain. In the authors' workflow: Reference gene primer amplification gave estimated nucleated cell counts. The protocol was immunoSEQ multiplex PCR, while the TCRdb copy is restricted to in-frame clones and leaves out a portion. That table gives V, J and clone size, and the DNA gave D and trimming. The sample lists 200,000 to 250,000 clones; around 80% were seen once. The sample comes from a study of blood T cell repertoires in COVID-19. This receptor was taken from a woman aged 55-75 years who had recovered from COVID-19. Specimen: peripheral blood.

The chain's CDR3 is CASRNSEFANTGELFF. The DNA of the CDR3 is TGTGCCAGCCGAAATTCCGAGTTCGCGAACACCGGGGAGCTGTTTTTT. V usage is TRBV3-1 (or the pseudogene TRBV3-2) and J usage is TRBJ2-2, with unresolved D. Germline CDR1 reads LGHDT; CDR2 reads YNNKEL (reference sequence). The CDR3 is 16 amino acids. V was trimmed by 8 bases and J by 0 bases, leaving 16 bases between them.